This passage covers 12 T cell receptor beta chains from one sample sequenced in a study of blood T cell repertoires in COVID-19. The repertoire was sequenced with immunoSEQ multiplex PCR; TCRdb's copy has only in-frame clones and lacks some. The table includes over 350,000 clones, roughly 90% detected once. The sequenced material came from peripheral blood. All receptors derive from a woman in her 30s with acute or convalescent COVID-19.

The chain has TRBV6-1 and TRBJ2-3, with D perhaps matching TRBD1 (6 bases). The CDR3 totals 16 residues. Germline loops: CDR1 MNHNS, CDR2 SASEGT. V was clipped by 4 bases and J by 4 bases, with 18 bases between them. The CDR3 sequence: CASSVPGQVIADTQYF. The CDR3 region has the DNA TGTGCCAGCAGTGTTCCGGGACAAGTAATAGCAGATACGCAGTATTTT.

This chain links TRBV11-2 with TRBJ1-1; 8 bases align to TRBD1. The germline V gene encodes CDR1 SGHAT and CDR2 FQNNGV. This CDR3 has 14 amino acids. After removal of 6 bases from V and 4 bases from J, the junction contained 7 bases not matched to a gene. CDR3 region: CASSTYTGGTEAFF. Here the CDR3 DNA reads TGTGCCAGCAGTACATACACAGGGGGCACTGAAGCTTTCTTT.

This sequence joins TRBV24-1 and TRBJ2-1; 9 nucleotides line up with TRBD1. CDR1 and CDR2 from the germline V gene are KGHDR and SFDVKD. The V segment lost 5 bases and the J segment 8 bases; nucleotides outside the gene matches: 9. CDR3 length: 15 amino acids. The CDR3 nucleotides read TGTGCCACCAGTGGACCGGGACAGGGTGGGTATGAGCAGTTCTTC. Its translation is CATSGPGQGGYEQFF.

The chain uses TRBV4-1 and TRBJ1-6, with D perhaps matching TRBD1 (5 bases). V was trimmed by 0 bases and J by 9 bases, leaving 21 bases between them. The CDR3 consists of 18 residues. Germline lookup yields CDR1 MGHRA and CDR2 YSYEKL. In DNA form, the CDR3 reads TGCGCCAGCAGCCAAGATTATGGGGCCGGGTCCAAGATTTCACCCCTCCACTTT. Protein product: CASSQDYGAGSKISPLHF.

This clone was seen once. The chain couples TRBV13 to TRBJ2-2, with D possibly TRBD2 on 5 matching bases. The V end was cut by 4 bases, the J end by 6 bases, with 21 bases between. Germline loops: CDR1 PRHDT, CDR2 FYEKMQ (reference sequence). The CDR3 totals 17 residues. The CDR3 here is CASSSAGGRSTAGELFF. In DNA form, the CDR3 reads TGTGCCAGCAGCTCCGCGGGTGGCAGGTCGACGGCCGGGGAGCTGTTTTTT. The whole variable domain, remainder taken from reference TRBV13 and TRBJ2-2, is AAGVIQSPRHLIKEKRETATLKCYPIPRHDTVYWYQQGPGQDPQFLISFYEKMQSDKGSIPDRFSAQQFSDYHSELNMSSLELGDSALYFCASSSAGGRSTAGELFFGEGSRLTVL.

The V and J genes are TRBV2 and TRBJ1-2; a weak D match, TRBD1 (6 bases). In germline, CDR1 is SNHLY, CDR2 FYNNEI. With 8 bases removed from V and 6 bases from J, the gap between germline ends came to 16 bases. This CDR3 region has 13 residues. The CDR3 reads CASCSRGADGYTF. As DNA, the CDR3 is TGTGCCAGCTGCTCGCGGGGGGCGGATGGCTACACCTTC.

The CDR3 DNA follows: TGCGCCAGCAGCTTGGGACAGCTTACTGGAAACACCATATATTTT. It specifies CASSLGQLTGNTIYF. The J gene is TRBJ1-3, the V gene TRBV5-1; D is perhaps TRBD1 (5 bases). Germline V CDR1 and CDR2: SGHRS, YFSETQ. Trimming left V 0 bases short and J 2 bases short, with 9 bases between. The CDR3 contains 15 residues.

The chain links TRBV5-1 to TRBJ2-3, with 8 bases identical to TRBD1. The V and J ends lost 2 bases and 3 bases, in that order; junction bases with no gene match: 5. The CDR3 contains 15 residues. CDR1 SGHRS and CDR2 YFSETQ come from the germline V gene. The CDR3 coding sequence is TGCGCCAGCAGCTTTGATCAGGGGGCAACAGATACGCAGTATTTT. Translation gives CASSFDQGATDTQYF.

This clone occurred a few times. The rearrangement joins TRBV11-2 to TRBJ1-3; perhaps TRBD1 as D (6 bases). The CDR3 is 16 amino acids. V was cut by 3 bases and J by 1 base, with 13 bases left in between. CDR1 and CDR2 (germline): SGHAT, FQNNGV. The CDR3 region is CASSFDRGASGNTIYF. The CDR3 nucleotides are TGTGCCAGCAGCTTCGATCGGGGGGCGTCTGGAAACACCATATATTTT.

The chain is built from TRBV24-1 and TRBJ2-1; TRBD1 agrees at 7 bases. The junction had 3 bases not matched to a gene; V was cut back by 5 bases and J by 3 bases. Germline V gene lookup returns CDR1 KGHDR and CDR2 SFDVKD. CDR3 length: 14 residues. CDR3 nucleotides: TGTGCCACCAGTGGGGCAGGGGGCTACAATGAGCAGTTCTTC. Translated, it gives CATSGAGGYNEQFF.

The chain combines TRBV7-9 with TRBJ2-7; D not certain. Germline V lookup: CDR1 SEHNR, CDR2 FQNEAQ (reference sequence). This CDR3 comprises 14 residues. V was trimmed by 1 base and J by 2 bases, leaving 9 bases between them. CDR3 sequence reads: CASSLGSVPYEQYF. The CDR3, as DNA: TGTGCCAGCAGCTTAGGCAGCGTCCCCTACGAGCAGTACTTC. Variable domain in full (rest from reference TRBV7-9 and TRBJ2-7): DTGVSQNPRHKITKRGQNVTFRCDPISEHNRLYWYRQTLGQGPEFLTYFQNEAQLEKSRLLSDRFSAERPKGSFSTLEIQRTEQGDSAMYLCASSLGSVPYEQYFGPGTRLTVT.

This chain joins TRBV7-2 and TRBJ2-5; tentative D call: TRBD2 (5 bases). The germline V and J ends were trimmed by 8 bases and 7 bases, with 23 bases remaining between them. The CDR3 has 15 residues. Germline V gene lookup returns CDR1 SGHTA and CDR2 FQGNSA. The CDR3 spells CASGPPGVSLWTQYF. The CDR3 nucleotides are TGTGCCAGCGGCCCTCCCGGGGTATCATTGTGGACCCAGTACTTC. Full variable domain (rest looked up from reference TRBV7-2 and TRBJ2-5): GAGVSQSPSNKVTEKGKDVELRCDPISGHTALYWYRQSLGQGLEFLIYFQGNSAPDKSGLPSDRFSAERTGGSVSTLTIQRTQQEDSAVYLCASGPPGVSLWTQYFGPGTRLLVL.